A selection of T cell receptor beta chains follows, all from one sample in a study of spatial heterogeneity in lung cancer. MiXCR was run by TCRdb on the 5' RACE reads, yielding one entry per CDR3 protein. This table has fewer than 20,000 distinct CDR3 sequences, over 20% appearing once. This specimen consisted of PBMCs, obtained at surgery. The receptors were sampled from a female donor with early-stage non-small cell lung cancer. The CDR3 runs from the conserved cysteine through the conserved F or W. Each record gives: V gene, J gene, clone size, D gene, CDR3 DNA, CDR3 protein. The D gene is left open where the match is weak. Clone size is shown for a subset of rows, as once, few, many or a class of expanded clone.

v_call: TRBV21-1
j_call: TRBJ2-2
clone_size: .
d_call: .
cdr3_nt: TGTGCCAGCAGTAAAGGAGGGGAGCTGTTTTTT
cdr3_aa: CASSKGGELFF

v_call: TRBV18
j_call: TRBJ2-3
clone_size: many
d_call: .
cdr3_nt: TGTGCCAGCTCACAACCGGTAGATACGCAGTATTTT
cdr3_aa: CASSQPVDTQYF

v_call: TRBV3-2
j_call: TRBJ1-5
clone_size: medium-sized
d_call: .
cdr3_nt: TGTGCCAGCAGCCAACCTCGGGGGCCCAAGCCCCAGCATTTT
cdr3_aa: CASSQPRGPKPQHF

v_call: TRBV19
j_call: TRBJ2-1
clone_size: medium-sized
d_call: TRBD1
cdr3_nt: TGTGCCAGTAGTCTCGGGACAGGGACAGGCAATGAGCAGTTCTTC
cdr3_aa: CASSLGTGTGNEQFF

v_call: TRBV4-3
j_call: TRBJ1-6
clone_size: .
d_call: .
cdr3_nt: TGCGCCAGCAGCCCGGGAGATACCGGGGCTAGATCTTCACCCCTCCACTTT
cdr3_aa: CASSPGDTGARSSPLHF

v_call: TRBV5-1
j_call: TRBJ2-5
clone_size: many
d_call: TRBD2
cdr3_nt: TGCGCCAGCAGCCCCGGGACTAGCGGGAGGGCCCAAGAGACCCAGTACTTC
cdr3_aa: CASSPGTSGRAQETQYF

v_call: TRBV18
j_call: TRBJ2-7
clone_size: .
d_call: .
cdr3_nt: TGTGCCAGCTCACACGGGTCCTACTACGAGCAGTACTTC
cdr3_aa: CASSHGSYYEQYF

v_call: TRBV7-9
j_call: TRBJ2-7
clone_size: many
d_call: TRBD1
cdr3_nt: TGTGCCAGCACCGCAACAGGGGTTACCTACGAGCAGTACTTC
cdr3_aa: CASTATGVTYEQYF

v_call: TRBV12-3/TRBV12-4
j_call: TRBJ1-1
clone_size: many
d_call: .
cdr3_nt: TGTGCCAGCAGTTCCCGCCTTACAGGGCGGAGGACTGAAGCTTTCTTT
cdr3_aa: CASSSRLTGRRTEAFF

v_call: TRBV12-3/TRBV12-4
j_call: TRBJ2-3
clone_size: .
d_call: TRBD2
cdr3_nt: TGTGCCAGCAGAAAGAGCGGGAGTGCAGATACGCAGTATTTT
cdr3_aa: CASRKSGSADTQYF

v_call: TRBV27
j_call: TRBJ2-7
clone_size: medium-sized
d_call: TRBD2
cdr3_nt: TGTGCCAGCAGTGCAGGACTAGCGGGGACCTACGAGCAGTACTTC
cdr3_aa: CASSAGLAGTYEQYF